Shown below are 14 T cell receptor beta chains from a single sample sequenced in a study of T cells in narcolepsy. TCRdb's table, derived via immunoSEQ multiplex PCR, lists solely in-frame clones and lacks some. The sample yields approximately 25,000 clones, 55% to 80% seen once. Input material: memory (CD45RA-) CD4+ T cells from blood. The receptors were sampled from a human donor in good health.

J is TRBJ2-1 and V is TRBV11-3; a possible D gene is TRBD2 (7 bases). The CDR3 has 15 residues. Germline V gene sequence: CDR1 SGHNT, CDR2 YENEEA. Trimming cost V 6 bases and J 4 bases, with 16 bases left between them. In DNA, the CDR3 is TGTGCCAGCAGTCGGGCGGGGGCCATATACAATGAGCAGTTCTTC. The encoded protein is CASSRAGAIYNEQFF.

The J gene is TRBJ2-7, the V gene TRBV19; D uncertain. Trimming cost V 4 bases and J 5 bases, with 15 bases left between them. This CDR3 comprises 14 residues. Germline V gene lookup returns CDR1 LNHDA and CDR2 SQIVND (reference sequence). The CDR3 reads CASSRVAAPHEQYF. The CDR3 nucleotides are TGTGCCAGTAGTAGGGTGGCCGCTCCCCACGAGCAGTACTTC.

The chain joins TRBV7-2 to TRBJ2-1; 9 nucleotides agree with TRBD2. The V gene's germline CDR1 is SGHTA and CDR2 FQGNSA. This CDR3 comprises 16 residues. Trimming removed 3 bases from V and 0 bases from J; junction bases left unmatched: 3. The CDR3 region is CASSFGGLASYNEQFF. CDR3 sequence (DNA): TGTGCCAGCAGCTTCGGGGGACTAGCCTCCTACAATGAGCAGTTCTTC.

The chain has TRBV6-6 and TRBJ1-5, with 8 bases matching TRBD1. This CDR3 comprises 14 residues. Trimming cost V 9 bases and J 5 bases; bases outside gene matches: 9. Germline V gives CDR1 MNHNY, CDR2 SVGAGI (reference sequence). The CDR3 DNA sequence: TGTGCCAGTTCCGGACAGGGTGACCATCAGCCCCAGCATTTT. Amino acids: CASSGQGDHQPQHF.

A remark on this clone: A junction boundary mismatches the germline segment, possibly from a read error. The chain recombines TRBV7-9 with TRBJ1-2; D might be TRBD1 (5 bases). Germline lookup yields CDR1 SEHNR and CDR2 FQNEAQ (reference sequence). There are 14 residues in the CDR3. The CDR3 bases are TGTGCCAGCAGCGTAGCCCAGGGAACGAGCGGCTACACCTTC. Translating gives CASSVAQGTSGYTF.

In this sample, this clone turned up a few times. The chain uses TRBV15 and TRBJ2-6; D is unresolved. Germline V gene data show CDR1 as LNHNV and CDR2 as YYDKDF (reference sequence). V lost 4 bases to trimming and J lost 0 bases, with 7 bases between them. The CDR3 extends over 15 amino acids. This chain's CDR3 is CATSNRPSGANVLTF. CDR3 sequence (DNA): TGTGCCACCAGCAATCGCCCCTCTGGGGCCAACGTCCTGACTTTC.

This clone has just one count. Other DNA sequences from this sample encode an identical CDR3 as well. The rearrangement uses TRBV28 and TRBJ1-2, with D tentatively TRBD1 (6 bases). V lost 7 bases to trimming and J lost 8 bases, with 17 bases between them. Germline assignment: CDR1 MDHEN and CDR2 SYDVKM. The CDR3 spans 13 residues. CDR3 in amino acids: CASTSGWGRGYTF. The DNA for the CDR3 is TGTGCCAGCACCTCGGGGTGGGGGCGGGGCTACACCTTC.

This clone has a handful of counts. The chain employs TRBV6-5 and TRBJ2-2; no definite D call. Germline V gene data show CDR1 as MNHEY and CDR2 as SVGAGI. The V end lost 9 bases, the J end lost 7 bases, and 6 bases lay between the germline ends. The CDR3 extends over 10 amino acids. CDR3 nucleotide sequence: TGTGCCAGTGGCCGCGGGGAGCTGTTTTTT. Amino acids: CASGRGELFF.

The CDR3 nucleotides are TGTGCCAGCTCCCCGACCTCCACCACAGATACGCAGTATTTT. Its translation is CASSPTSTTDTQYF. The chain uses TRBV18 and TRBJ2-3; D is undetermined. Germline lookup yields CDR1 KGHSH and CDR2 LQKENI. Deletions cut 6 bases from V and 2 bases from J, with 12 bases between. The CDR3 loop spans 14 amino acids. Full variable domain (rest looked up from reference TRBV18 and TRBJ2-3): NAGVMQNPRHLVRRRGQEARLRCSPMKGHSHVYWYRQLPEEGLKFMVYLQKENIIDESGMPKERFSAEFPKEGPSILRIQQVVRGDSAAYFCASSPTSTTDTQYFGPGTRLTVL.

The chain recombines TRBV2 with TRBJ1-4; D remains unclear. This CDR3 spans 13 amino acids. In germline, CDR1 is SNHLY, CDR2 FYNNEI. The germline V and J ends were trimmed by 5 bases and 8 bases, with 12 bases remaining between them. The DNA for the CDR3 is TGTGCCAGCAGTTTCATTGCGGCAGAAAAACTGTTTTTT. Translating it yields CASSFIAAEKLFF.

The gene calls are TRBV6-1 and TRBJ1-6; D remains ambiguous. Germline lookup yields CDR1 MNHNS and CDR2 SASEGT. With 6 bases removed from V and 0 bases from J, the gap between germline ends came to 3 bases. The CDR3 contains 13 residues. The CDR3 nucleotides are TGTGCCAGCAGGAGCTCCTATAATTCACCCCTCCACTTT. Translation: CASRSSYNSPLHF.

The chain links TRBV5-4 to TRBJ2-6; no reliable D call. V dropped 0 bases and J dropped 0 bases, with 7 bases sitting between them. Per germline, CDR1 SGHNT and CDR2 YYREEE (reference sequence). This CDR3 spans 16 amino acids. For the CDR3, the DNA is TGTGCCAGCAGCTTGGCCAGTCACTCTGGGGCCAACGTCCTGACTTTC. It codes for CASSLASHSGANVLTF.

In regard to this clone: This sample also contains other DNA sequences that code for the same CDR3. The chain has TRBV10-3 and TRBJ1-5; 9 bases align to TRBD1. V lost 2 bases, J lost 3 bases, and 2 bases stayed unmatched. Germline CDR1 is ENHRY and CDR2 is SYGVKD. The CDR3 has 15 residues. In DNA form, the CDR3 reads TGTGCCATCAGTGAGGGGACAGGGAACAATCAGCCCCAGCATTTT. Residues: CAISEGTGNNQPQHF.

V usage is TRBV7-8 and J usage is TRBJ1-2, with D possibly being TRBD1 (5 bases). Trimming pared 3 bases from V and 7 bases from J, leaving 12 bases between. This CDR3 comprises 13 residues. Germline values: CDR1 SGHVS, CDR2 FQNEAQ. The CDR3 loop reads CASSFSRDGGYTF. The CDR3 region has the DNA TGTGCCAGCAGCTTTAGCAGGGATGGTGGCTACACCTTC.